This T cell receptor beta chain was sequenced for a study of blood T cell repertoires in COVID-19. Background on the study: COVID-19 samples, acute and convalescent, were from the United States, Italy and Spain.

Germline V gene lookup returns CDR1 LNHDA and CDR2 SQIVND (reference sequence). The CDR3 has 15 amino acids. With V trimmed by 3 bases and J by 4 bases, 7 bases remained unmatched. Per the original data handling: Amplification from reference gene primers served as the basis for estimated nucleated cell counts. Generated by immunoSEQ multiplex PCR, the TCRdb table keeps only in-frame clones and is missing some. That table furnishes V, J and clone size, whereas the DNA furnished D and trimming. This table holds under 150,000 clones, approximately 84% found once. Participants had their cohort set by participant-reported clinical history.

Sequencing was carried out using PBMCs or T cells enriched from blood (not recorded which). The receptor was isolated from a man aged 35-49 years with acute COVID-19. J is TRBJ1-2 and V is TRBV19, with TRBD1 identical over 8 bases. CDR3 nucleotides: TGTGCCAGTAGTATCCCGGCAGGGGGCAGCTATGGCTACACCTTC. Residues: CASSIPAGGSYGYTF.